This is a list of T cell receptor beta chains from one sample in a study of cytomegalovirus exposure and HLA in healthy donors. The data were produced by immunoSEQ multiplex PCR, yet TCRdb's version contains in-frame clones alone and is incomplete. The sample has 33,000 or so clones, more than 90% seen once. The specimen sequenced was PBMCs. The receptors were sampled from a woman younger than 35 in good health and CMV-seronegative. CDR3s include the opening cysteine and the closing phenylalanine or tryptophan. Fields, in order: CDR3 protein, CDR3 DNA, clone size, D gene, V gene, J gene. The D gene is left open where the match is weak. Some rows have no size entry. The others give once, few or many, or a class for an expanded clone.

CDR3aa: CASSYRGDGPYEQYF
CDR3nt: TGTGCCAGCAGTTACCGGGGGGACGGCCCCTACGAGCAGTACTTC
abundance: .
d_gene: TRBD2
v_gene: TRBV6-5
j_gene: TRBJ2-7

CDR3aa: CASSRVSGTGYSPLHF
CDR3nt: TGTGCCAGTAGTAGGGTATCCGGGACAGGATATTCACCCCTCCACTTT
abundance: .
d_gene: TRBD1
v_gene: TRBV19
j_gene: TRBJ1-6

CDR3aa: CASTLPGAEAFF
CDR3nt: TGTGCCAGCACACTGCCGGGGGCTGAAGCTTTCTTT
abundance: .
d_gene: .
v_gene: TRBV28
j_gene: TRBJ1-1

CDR3aa: CASLGGTRYEQYF
CDR3nt: TGTGCCAGCCTTGGTGGGACACGCTACGAGCAGTACTTC
abundance: .
d_gene: .
v_gene: TRBV27
j_gene: TRBJ2-7

CDR3aa: CASSQGVYNEQFF
CDR3nt: TGCGCCAGCAGCCAAGGAGTCTACAATGAGCAGTTCTTC
abundance: .
d_gene: .
v_gene: TRBV4-3
j_gene: TRBJ2-1

CDR3aa: CASSATVTYEQYF
CDR3nt: TGTGCCAGTAGTGCGACAGTTACCTACGAGCAGTACTTC
abundance: .
d_gene: .
v_gene: TRBV19
j_gene: TRBJ2-7

CDR3aa: CASSSKYRQGSNYGYTF
CDR3nt: TGTGCCAGCAGCTCCAAATACCGACAGGGTAGTAACTATGGCTACACCTTC
abundance: .
d_gene: TRBD1
v_gene: TRBV11-2
j_gene: TRBJ1-2

CDR3aa: CASSPTTSGEWLWYF
CDR3nt: TGCGCCAGCAGCCCGACCACTAGCGGAGAATGGTTATGGTATTTT
abundance: .
d_gene: TRBD2
v_gene: TRBV4-1
j_gene: TRBJ2-3

CDR3aa: CASSDGARSTDTQYF
CDR3nt: TGTGCCAGCAGTGATGGGGCCAGGAGCACAGATACGCAGTATTTT
abundance: once
d_gene: .
v_gene: TRBV6-4
j_gene: TRBJ2-3

CDR3aa: CAWSGDREKNEQYF
CDR3nt: TGTGCCTGGAGTGGGGACAGGGAAAAGAACGAGCAGTACTTC
abundance: .
d_gene: TRBD1
v_gene: TRBV30
j_gene: TRBJ2-7

CDR3aa: CASSYRQGSYNEQFF
CDR3nt: TGCGCCAGCAGTTACAGACAGGGGTCTTACAATGAGCAGTTCTTC
abundance: .
d_gene: TRBD1
v_gene: TRBV4-3
j_gene: TRBJ2-1

CDR3aa: CASSFRTSGTYEQYF
CDR3nt: TGTGCCAGCAGTTTCCGGACTAGCGGGACCTACGAGCAGTACTTC
abundance: .
d_gene: TRBD2
v_gene: TRBV27
j_gene: TRBJ2-7

CDR3aa: CASSRRDRETQYF
CDR3nt: TGTGCCAGCAGTCGACGGGACAGAGAGACCCAGTACTTC
abundance: .
d_gene: TRBD1
v_gene: TRBV27
j_gene: TRBJ2-5

CDR3aa: CASTVITANTEAFF
CDR3nt: TGTGCCAGCACCGTTATAACTGCGAACACTGAAGCTTTCTTT
abundance: .
d_gene: .
v_gene: TRBV6-1
j_gene: TRBJ1-1

CDR3aa: CASSIRQGSNQPQHF
CDR3nt: TGTGCCAGTAGTATAAGGCAGGGTAGCAATCAGCCCCAGCATTTT
abundance: .
d_gene: .
v_gene: TRBV19
j_gene: TRBJ1-5

CDR3aa: CASSGTSGRALDTGELFF
CDR3nt: TGTGCCAGTAGTGGGACTAGCGGGAGGGCCTTGGACACCGGGGAGCTGTTTTTT
abundance: .
d_gene: TRBD2
v_gene: TRBV19
j_gene: TRBJ2-2

CDR3aa: CASSVGTSVGTGELFF
CDR3nt: TGTGCCAGTAGTGTTGGGACTAGCGTGGGAACCGGGGAGCTGTTTTTT
abundance: .
d_gene: TRBD2
v_gene: TRBV19
j_gene: TRBJ2-2

CDR3aa: CASRKAGVTDTQYF
CDR3nt: TGTGCCAGTAGAAAAGCGGGGGTCACAGATACGCAGTATTTT
abundance: once
d_gene: TRBD2
v_gene: TRBV19
j_gene: TRBJ2-3

CDR3aa: CSVGTDINSPLHF
CDR3nt: TGCAGCGTTGGGACAGACATTAATTCACCCCTCCACTTT
abundance: .
d_gene: .
v_gene: TRBV29-1
j_gene: TRBJ1-6

CDR3aa: CASSPGTSGSNEQFF
CDR3nt: TGTGCCAGCAGTCCCGGGACTAGCGGGAGCAATGAGCAGTTCTTC
abundance: .
d_gene: TRBD2
v_gene: TRBV27
j_gene: TRBJ2-1

CDR3aa: CASRRFARLNTGELFF
CDR3nt: TGTGCCAGTAGAAGGTTTGCGCGGTTGAACACCGGGGAGCTGTTTTTT
abundance: .
d_gene: .
v_gene: TRBV19
j_gene: TRBJ2-2

CDR3aa: CASSAAGAVRNTEAFF
CDR3nt: TGTGCCAGCAGCGCCGCTGGGGCAGTCCGGAACACTGAAGCTTTCTTT
abundance: .
d_gene: .
v_gene: TRBV7-2
j_gene: TRBJ1-1

CDR3aa: CAISEEDSPYEQYF
CDR3nt: TGTGCCATCAGTGAAGAGGACAGCCCCTACGAGCAGTACTTC
abundance: .
d_gene: .
v_gene: TRBV10-3
j_gene: TRBJ2-7